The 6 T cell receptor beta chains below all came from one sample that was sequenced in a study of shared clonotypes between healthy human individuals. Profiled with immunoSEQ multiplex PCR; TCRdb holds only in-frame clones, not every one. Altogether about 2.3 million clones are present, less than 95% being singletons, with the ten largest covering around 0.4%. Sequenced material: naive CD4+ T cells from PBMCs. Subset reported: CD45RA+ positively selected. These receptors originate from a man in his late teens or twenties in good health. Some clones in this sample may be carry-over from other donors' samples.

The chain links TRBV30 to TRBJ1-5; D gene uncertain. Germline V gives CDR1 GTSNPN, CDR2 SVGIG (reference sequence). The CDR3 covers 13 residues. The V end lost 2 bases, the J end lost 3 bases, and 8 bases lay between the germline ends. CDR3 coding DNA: TGTGCCTGGAGTCCTTTGCTCAATCAGCCCCAGCATTTT. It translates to CAWSPLLNQPQHF. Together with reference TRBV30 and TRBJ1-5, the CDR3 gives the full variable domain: SQTIHQWPATLVQPVGSPLSLECTVEGTSNPNLYWYRQAAGRGLQLLFYSVGIGQISSEVPQNLSASRPQDRQFILSSKKLLLSDSGFYLCAWSPLLNQPQHFGDGTRLSIL.

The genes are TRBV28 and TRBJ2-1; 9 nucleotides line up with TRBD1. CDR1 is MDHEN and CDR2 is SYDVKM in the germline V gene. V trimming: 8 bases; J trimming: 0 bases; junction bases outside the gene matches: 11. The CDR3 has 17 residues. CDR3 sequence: CASRPTGGLVSYNEQFF. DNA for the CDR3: TGTGCCAGCCGGCCCACAGGGGGCCTAGTCTCCTACAATGAGCAGTTCTTC.

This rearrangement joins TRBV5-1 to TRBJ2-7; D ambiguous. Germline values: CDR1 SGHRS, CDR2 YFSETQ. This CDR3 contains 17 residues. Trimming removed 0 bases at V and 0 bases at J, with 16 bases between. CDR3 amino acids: CASSLATSSVSSYEQYF. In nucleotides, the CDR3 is TGCGCCAGCAGCTTGGCGACGTCGAGTGTTAGCTCCTACGAGCAGTACTTC.

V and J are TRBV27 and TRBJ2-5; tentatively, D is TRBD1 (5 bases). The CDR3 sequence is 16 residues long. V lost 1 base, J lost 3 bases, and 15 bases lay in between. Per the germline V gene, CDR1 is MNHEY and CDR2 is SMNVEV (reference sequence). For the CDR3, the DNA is TGTGCCAGCAGTTTATGGGGCTACCGAGTGAAAGAGACCCAGTACTTC. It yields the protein CASSLWGYRVKETQYF.

The CDR3 here is CASSSETNTEAFF. The CDR3 DNA is TGTGCCAGCAGCAGCGAAACGAACACTGAAGCTTTCTTT. The genes are TRBV2 and TRBJ1-1; D is unclear. Germline lookup yields CDR1 SNHLY and CDR2 FYNNEI. The CDR3 length is 13 residues. V was shortened by 6 bases and J by 1 base, with 9 bases between the two germline ends.

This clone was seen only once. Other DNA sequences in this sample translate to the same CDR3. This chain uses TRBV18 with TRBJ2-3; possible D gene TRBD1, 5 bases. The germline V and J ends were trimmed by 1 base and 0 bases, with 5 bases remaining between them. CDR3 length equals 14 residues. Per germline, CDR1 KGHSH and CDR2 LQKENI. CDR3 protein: CASSPRTSTDTQYF. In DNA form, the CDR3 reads TGTGCCAGCTCACCACGGACAAGCACAGATACGCAGTATTTT.